This entry lists 12 T cell receptor beta chains sequenced from one sample in a study of T-cell reconstitution after alpha-beta-depleted transplantation in children. Construction of the TCRbeta library involved unique molecular identifiers. In TCRdb, the PCR reads were re-called with MiXCR into one record per CDR3 protein. The sample carries fewer than 400,000 distinct CDR3 sequences, around 21% recorded once. The specimen was PBMCs from the stem cell graft donor, collected from the stem cell graft. The receptors derive from a human donor who donated a stem cell graft to a child with acute myeloid leukemia.

The chain combines TRBV12-3 or TRBV12-4 with TRBJ2-4; 10 bases fit TRBD1. This CDR3 has 17 residues. V dropped 5 bases and J dropped 1; count of bases not matched to a gene: 8. Here the CDR3 reads CASSIAGQGEAKNIQYF. The CDR3 nucleotides are TGTGCCAGCAGTATCGCTGGACAGGGGGAGGCCAAAAACATTCAGTACTTC.

The rearrangement links TRBV6-4 to TRBJ2-2, with a weak D call TRBD1 (6 bases). The V end lost 3 bases, the J end lost 6 bases, and 17 bases lay between the germline ends. The CDR3 totals 16 residues. CDR1 is MRHNA and CDR2 is SNTAGT in the germline V gene. Here the CDR3 DNA reads TGTGCCAGCAGTGAGACCCCAACAGGGTATTCCGGGGAGCTGTTTTTT. Translation gives CASSETPTGYSGELFF.

At least ten counts were recorded for this clonotype. V gene TRBV20-1 combines with J gene TRBJ2-1; 10 nucleotides line up with TRBD2. J gave up 7 bases and V 6 bases, and 6 bases lay outside the gene matches. CDR3 length equals 13 residues. Germline assignment: CDR1 DFQATT and CDR2 SNEGSKA (reference sequence). CDR3 nucleotide sequence: TGCAGTGCCAGGGCTAGCGGGAGAAATGAGCAGTTCTTC. It codes for CSARASGRNEQFF.

A few counts support this clonotype. This chain uses TRBV11-2 with TRBJ1-1; D is ambiguous. Germline values: CDR1 SGHAT, CDR2 FQNNGV. The CDR3 has 14 amino acids. Trimming stripped 0 bases from V and 0 bases from J, with 5 bases between. Here the CDR3 reads CASSLDRMNTEAFF. CDR3 nucleotides: TGTGCCAGCAGCTTAGACAGAATGAACACTGAAGCTTTCTTT.

The chain joins TRBV28 to TRBJ2-7, with D tentatively TRBD2 (5 bases). The CDR3 consists of 14 residues. V lost 1 base and J lost 4, with 11 bases in between. CDR1 MDHEN and CDR2 SYDVKM come from the germline V gene. In DNA form, the CDR3 reads TGTGCCAGCAGTTTATCGGTGGGCGGGTACGAGCAGTACTTC. Translated: CASSLSVGGYEQYF.

This clonotype has at least ten counts. The gene calls are TRBV29-1 and TRBJ2-7, with no clear D. Looked up from germline, CDR1 is SQVTM and CDR2 is ANQGSEA. The CDR3 extends over 14 amino acids. Trimming stripped 4 bases from V and 4 bases from J, with 17 bases between. The CDR3 region has the DNA TGCAGCGTTGGGGTCAGAAAAGCTCAATACGAGCAGTACTTC. This sequence encodes CSVGVRKAQYEQYF.

The chain joins TRBV12-3 or TRBV12-4 to TRBJ1-1; 7 bases are shared with TRBD1. The ends lost 6 bases at V and 7 bases at J; junction bases unmatched: 11. The CDR3 length is 14 residues. The CDR3 coding sequence is TGTGCCAGCAGCGAATACAGGGGCCGCATTGAAGCTTTCTTT. The encoded protein is CASSEYRGRIEAFF.

The CDR3 DNA reads TGTGCCAGCAGCCGGGGGGGGGCGAGGGAGACTGAAGCTTTCTTT. Translated, it gives CASSRGGARETEAFF. The V and J genes are TRBV12-3 or TRBV12-4 and TRBJ1-1, with a weak D call TRBD1 (6 bases). This CDR3 is built from 15 residues. Trimming took off 6 bases at V and 5 bases at J, with 19 bases between the two ends.

This clonotype was detected only a few times. The genes are TRBV25-1 and TRBJ2-7; D is possibly TRBD2 (5 bases). Trimming took off 4 bases at V and 0 bases at J, with 13 bases between the two ends. This CDR3 comprises 15 residues. In germline, CDR1 is MGHDK, CDR2 SYGVNS. CDR3 in DNA: TGTGCCAGCAGTGGCGGAGGCCTATACTCCTACGAGCAGTACTTC. It specifies CASSGGGLYSYEQYF.

The chain is built from TRBV4-1 and TRBJ1-6, with TRBD1 identical over 10 bases. V lost 1 base and J lost 9; bases outside the gene matches: 0. The CDR3 has 14 residues. The germline gives CDR1 MGHRA, CDR2 YSYEKL. The CDR3 here is CASSQGQGASPLHF. CDR3 nucleotides: TGCGCCAGCAGCCAAGGACAGGGGGCTTCACCCCTCCACTTT.

There are many counts of this clonotype. CDR3 DNA sequence: TGCAGCGTTGAGGGGGGGAGGCAAGAGACCCAGTACTTC. Its translation is CSVEGGRQETQYF. The rearrangement joins TRBV29-1 to TRBJ2-5, with TRBD2 matching 7 bases. CDR3 length: 13 residues. Per the germline V gene, CDR1 is SQVTM and CDR2 is ANQGSEA. J lost 2 bases, V lost 3 bases, and 3 bases had no gene match.

This clonotype showed up just a few times. The genes are TRBV28 and TRBJ2-7; D possibly matches TRBD1 or TRBD2 (5 bases each). V gave up 8 bases and J gave up 0 bases, with 17 bases separating them. The CDR3 loop spans 15 amino acids. The germline CDR1 and CDR2 sequences are MDHEN and SYDVKM. This chain's CDR3 is CASSGFGGSSYEQYF. CDR3 nucleotides: TGTGCCAGCTCGGGATTTGGGGGATCCTCCTACGAGCAGTACTTC.